The 31 T cell receptor beta chains listed next were all sequenced from one sample in a study of blood T cells in healthy people across ages. Through a sample-barcoded 5' primer and a J-beta primer mix, a second PCR was run for roughly 7 to 11 cycles. TCRdb used MiXCR to reprocess the 5' RACE reads, holding one entry per CDR3 protein. The sample lists hundreds of thousands of distinct CDR3 sequences, over 45% occurring once. The specimen sequenced was blood. The receptors were sampled from a man between 25 and 39 years old in good health.

For this clonotype: Relative to the germline gene, one junction end is altered; a read error may explain this. The gene calls are TRBV4-3 and TRBJ2-1, with 9 nucleotides matching TRBD1. CDR1 LGHNA and CDR2 YSLEER come from the germline V gene. The CDR3 extends over 19 amino acids. The CDR3 here is CASSPHPLSGQGANNEQFF. The DNA of the CDR3 is TGCGCCAGCAGCCCCCATCCATTGTCGGGACAGGGTGCAAACAATGAACAGTTCTTC.

This clonotype was seen more than once but under ten times. The chain is built from TRBV20-1 and TRBJ2-1; 7 bases are a match to TRBD2. J gave up 8 bases and V 3 bases, and 10 bases lay outside the gene matches. This CDR3 comprises 14 residues. Germline V gives CDR1 DFQATT, CDR2 SNEGSKA (reference sequence). CDR3 DNA sequence: TGCAGTGCTAGCGTCGGGAGGCCCAAGGATGAGCAGTTCTTC. Translation: CSASVGRPKDEQFF.

V usage is TRBV12-3 or TRBV12-4 and J usage is TRBJ2-1; D might be TRBD2 (5 bases). This CDR3 has 14 residues. V lost 3 bases to trimming and J lost 6 bases, with 12 bases between them. The CDR3 reads CASSFRLAANEQFF. The DNA for the CDR3 is TGTGCCAGCAGTTTTCGTCTAGCAGCCAATGAGCAGTTCTTC.

V gene TRBV12-3 or TRBV12-4 combines with J gene TRBJ2-7; TRBD1 or TRBD2 may be the D gene (5 bases each). This CDR3 has 13 amino acids. V dropped 6 bases and J dropped 7 bases, with 16 bases sitting between them. CDR3 region: CASSPGPFEEQYF. CDR3 DNA: TGTGCCAGCAGCCCGGGACCTTTCGAGGAGCAGTACTTC.

This clonotype was counted only a few times. CDR3 amino acids: CASSLVQGAGTDTQYF. CDR3 DNA: TGTGCCAGCAGTTTAGTCCAGGGGGCGGGCACAGATACGCAGTATTTT. The chain recombines TRBV12-3 or TRBV12-4 with TRBJ2-3; 8 nucleotides agree with TRBD1. Trimming took 1 base from V and 1 from J; bases not matched to a gene: 4. The CDR3 runs 16 residues.

This clonotype has a handful of counts. The chain carries TRBV24-1 and TRBJ2-1; tentative D call: TRBD2 (6 bases). The CDR3 length is 14 residues. The V gene's germline CDR1 is KGHDR and CDR2 SFDVKD. Trimming left V 7 bases short and J 2 bases short, with 11 bases between. The DNA of the CDR3 is TGTGCCACCAGGAAGGAGGGGCCCTACAATGAGCAGTTCTTC. It codes for CATRKEGPYNEQFF.

The rearrangement uses TRBV6-1 and TRBJ2-7; 11 bases line up with TRBD2. J gave up 2 bases and V 6 bases, and 3 bases lay outside the gene matches. Germline V gives CDR1 MNHNS, CDR2 SASEGT. This CDR3 spans 14 amino acids. The CDR3 loop reads CASRVAGGTYEQYF. DNA for the CDR3: TGTGCCAGCAGGGTAGCGGGGGGGACCTACGAGCAGTACTTC.

The chain is built from TRBV29-1 and TRBJ2-2; no firm D call. The CDR3 extends over 13 amino acids. The V end was cut by 5 bases, the J end by 7 bases, with 14 bases between. The germline gives CDR1 SQVTM, CDR2 ANQGSEA. For the CDR3, the DNA is TGCAGCGTTATTACTCCGCCCCACGGGGAGCTGTTTTTT. Its translation: CSVITPPHGELFF.

This sequence joins TRBV20-1 and TRBJ2-1; TRBD2 matches at 8 bases. The CDR3 has 16 residues. V trimming: 0 bases; J trimming: 7 bases; junction bases outside the gene matches: 11. CDR1 and CDR2 from the germline V gene are DFQATT and SNEGSKA (reference sequence). The CDR3 loop is CSARDWGVTSVNEQFF. Written as DNA, the CDR3 is TGCAGTGCTAGAGATTGGGGTGTGACTAGCGTGAATGAGCAGTTCTTC.

The chain combines TRBV20-1 with TRBJ2-5, with unresolved D. The J call may be faulty, since TRBJ2-7 better matches the DNA end. From germline, CDR1 is DFQATT and CDR2 SNEGSKA (reference sequence). The CDR3 has 14 residues. The CDR3 is CSASGLEFPYEQYF. As DNA, the CDR3 is TGCAGTGCTAGTGGGCTAGAGTTCCCCTACGAGCAGTACTTC.

This chain links TRBV14 with TRBJ1-6; 10 bases are a match to TRBD1. CDR3 length: 16 residues. Germline CDR1 is SGHDN and CDR2 is FVKESK. V shed 3 bases, J shed 9 bases, and the junction held 8 bases outside the gene matches. The CDR3 DNA reads as TGTGCCAGCAGCCATAGCCGGGACAGGGGTCTTTCACCCCTCCACTTT. Its protein product is CASSHSRDRGLSPLHF.

The chain is built from TRBV5-1 and TRBJ2-1, with TRBD2 matching over 7 bases. J was trimmed by 4 bases and V by 4 bases; bases with no gene match: 8. The CDR3 extends over 15 amino acids. Germline CDR1 reads SGHRS; CDR2 reads YFSETQ. CDR3: CASSPAGPEYNEQFF. In DNA, the CDR3 is TGCGCCAGCAGCCCAGCGGGGCCGGAATACAATGAGCAGTTCTTC.

V and J are TRBV28 and TRBJ2-7; no definite D call. Looked up from germline, CDR1 is MDHEN and CDR2 is SYDVKM. V was clipped by 2 bases and J by 2 bases, with 7 bases between them. The CDR3 is 13 residues long. CDR3 residues: CASSLNGPYEQYF. The CDR3 nucleotides are TGTGCCAGCAGTTTAAACGGCCCCTACGAGCAGTACTTC.

About this clonotype itself: The CDR3 does not end in the conserved phenylalanine or tryptophan, so this is likely a read error. The chain has TRBV10-3 and TRBJ2-5; 9 bases are shared with TRBD1. Losses at the gene ends were 0 bases for V and 7 bases for J; bases not matched to a gene: 9. This CDR3 is 16 amino acids long. The germline V gene encodes CDR1 ENHRY and CDR2 SYGVKD. CDR3 in amino acids: CAISESTGQGGGTQYL. The DNA of the CDR3 is TGTGCCATCAGTGAGTCGACGGGACAGGGCGGAGGGACCCAGTACCTC.

The chain recombines TRBV18 with TRBJ2-3; D remains ambiguous. The CDR3 covers 13 residues. V gave up 0 bases and J gave up 6 bases, with 7 bases separating them. Germline CDR1 is KGHSH and CDR2 is LQKENI. The CDR3 is CASSPPSEDTQYF. CDR3 in DNA: TGTGCCAGCTCACCACCTTCGGAGGATACGCAGTATTTT.

This clonotype was seen many times. The gene calls are TRBV20-1 and TRBJ2-5, with D unclear. The CDR3 is 12 residues long. V was pared by 6 bases and J by 1 base, with 9 bases between. Germline V gene data show CDR1 as DFQATT and CDR2 as SNEGSKA (reference sequence). The CDR3 DNA reads TGCAGTGCCTCCATGACCCAAGAGACCCAGTACTTC. Translated: CSASMTQETQYF.

The V call is TRBV5-1, the J call TRBJ2-3; TRBD2 matches at 9 bases. Germline loops: CDR1 SGHRS, CDR2 YFSETQ. The CDR3 runs 16 residues. V was pared by 0 bases and J by 4 bases, with 6 bases of the junction left unmatched. This chain's CDR3 is CASSLVPGLAADTQYF. The CDR3 DNA sequence: TGCGCCAGCAGCTTGGTTCCGGGACTAGCTGCAGATACGCAGTATTTT.

This chain uses TRBV28 with TRBJ2-5; 10 nucleotides line up with TRBD2. This CDR3 has 15 amino acids. The germline gives CDR1 MDHEN, CDR2 SYDVKM. V was pared by 5 bases and J by 11 bases, with 14 bases of the junction left unmatched. The CDR3 DNA reads as TGTGCCAGCAGTCTAGCGGGGGCCCCTCTCGATGAGCAGTACTTC. Residues: CASSLAGAPLDEQYF. Together with reference TRBV28 and TRBJ2-5, the CDR3 gives the full variable domain: DVKVTQSSRYLVKRTGEKVFLECVQDMDHENMFWYRQDPGLGLRLIYFSYDVKMKEKGDIPEGYSVSREKKERFSLILESASTNQTSMYLCASSLAGAPLDEQYFGPGTRLLVL.

This chain joins TRBV10-3 and TRBJ1-2; possible D gene TRBD1, 6 bases. Deletions cut 6 bases from V and 8 bases from J, with 16 bases between. Germline assignment: CDR1 ENHRY and CDR2 SYGVKD. This CDR3 is built from 13 residues. Here the CDR3 reads CAISLGSGAGYTF. In nucleotides, the CDR3 is TGTGCCATCAGCCTAGGATCAGGGGCCGGCTACACCTTC.

This clonotype turned up a few times. This chain links TRBV27 with TRBJ1-2; no definite D call. There are 17 residues in the CDR3. Germline assignment: CDR1 MNHEY and CDR2 SMNVEV (reference sequence). Trimming cost V 6 bases and J 2 bases, with 22 bases left between them. The CDR3 is CASRRTYGSLVNYGYTF. The DNA for the CDR3 is TGTGCCAGCAGACGGACCTATGGGAGCCTGGTAAACTATGGCTACACCTTC.

The chain uses TRBV3-1 and TRBJ2-1, with D hard to call. There are 12 residues in the CDR3. Germline V gene data show CDR1 as LGHDT and CDR2 as YNNKEL (reference sequence). V was clipped by 6 bases and J by 9 bases, with 12 bases between them. CDR3 DNA: TGTGCCAGCAGTAGAAGTTTGGGTGAGCAGTTCTTC. Amino acids: CASSRSLGEQFF.

V gene TRBV28 combines with J gene TRBJ1-5, with 10 bases aligning to TRBD1. The length of the CDR3 is 16 residues. The germline gives CDR1 MDHEN, CDR2 SYDVKM. The V and J ends lost 3 bases and 2 bases, in that order; junction bases with no gene match: 4. CDR3 amino acids: CASSFRQGAGNQPQHF. CDR3 bases: TGTGCCAGCAGTTTTAGACAGGGGGCTGGCAATCAGCCCCAGCATTTT.

This clonotype was recorded only once. The chain carries TRBV7-2 and TRBJ2-1, with D possibly matching TRBD2 (5 bases). Trimming took off 6 bases at V and 0 bases at J, with 18 bases between the two ends. Germline loops: CDR1 SGHTA, CDR2 FQGNSA. The CDR3 totals 17 residues. The CDR3 DNA sequence: TGTGCCAGCAGTTTGGACGGGCGTAGCGACTCCTACAATGAGCAGTTCTTC. Translating gives CASSLDGRSDSYNEQFF.

The chain has TRBV7-2 and TRBJ2-7; D uncertain. V was cut by 1 base and J by 4 bases, with 8 bases left in between. This CDR3 spans 13 amino acids. From germline, CDR1 is SGHTA and CDR2 FQGNSA. CDR3 sequence: CASSLDADYEQYF. In DNA, the CDR3 is TGTGCCAGCAGCTTAGACGCAGATTACGAGCAGTACTTC.

The chain has TRBV7-2 and TRBJ2-1; D might be TRBD1 or TRBD2, each matching 5 bases. The CDR3 is made up of 15 amino acids. V gave up 1 base and J gave up 5 bases, with 12 bases separating them. Germline V lookup: CDR1 SGHTA, CDR2 FQGNSA. The CDR3 nucleotides are TGTGCCAGCAGCTTAGGGGGGATAAATAACAATGAGCAGTTCTTC. It is translated as CASSLGGINNNEQFF.

This rearrangement joins TRBV28 to TRBJ1-2; a weak D match, TRBD1 (6 bases). CDR1 is MDHEN, CDR2 SYDVKM, per germline. This CDR3 has 14 residues. With 7 bases removed from V and 4 bases from J, the gap between germline ends came to 16 bases. CDR3 residues: CASTLADRRYGYTF. The DNA for the CDR3 is TGTGCCAGCACCTTGGCGGACAGACGCTATGGCTACACCTTC.

V is TRBV14 and J is TRBJ2-5; D is unclear. The DNA matches TRBJ2-7 better at its end, which makes the J call doubtful. The CDR3 is made up of 12 amino acids. Per the germline V gene, CDR1 is SGHDN and CDR2 is FVKESK. Here the CDR3 DNA reads TGTGCCAGCAGCCAAGAGTGGTACGAGCAGTACTTC. This translates into CASSQEWYEQYF.

The V call is TRBV12-3 or TRBV12-4, the J call TRBJ2-7; 10 bases map to TRBD2. The CDR3 sequence is 15 residues long. Trimming took 7 bases from V and 3 from J; bases not matched to a gene: 9. The CDR3 reads CASKNGGLAVYEQYF. The CDR3 DNA sequence: TGTGCCAGCAAGAATGGAGGACTAGCGGTCTACGAGCAGTACTTC.

This clonotype was seen just once. The rearrangement joins TRBV25-1 to TRBJ2-4; D is perhaps TRBD1 or TRBD2 (5 bases each). The CDR3 extends over 12 amino acids. V dropped 6 bases and J dropped 13 bases, with 16 bases sitting between them. CDR1 is MGHDK and CDR2 is SYGVNS in the germline V gene. As DNA, the CDR3 is TGTGCCAGCAGGAGAAACTTGGGGGAGCAGTACTTC. Its translation is CASRRNLGEQYF.

The V call is TRBV7-2, the J call TRBJ2-1; unclear D gene. This CDR3 region has 15 residues. V was cut by 0 bases and J by 4 bases, with 10 bases left in between. From germline, CDR1 is SGHTA and CDR2 FQGNSA. CDR3 in amino acids: CASSLARGVYNEQFF. In DNA, the CDR3 is TGTGCCAGCAGCTTAGCGCGAGGAGTTTACAATGAGCAGTTCTTC.

The chain employs TRBV12-3 or TRBV12-4 and TRBJ2-3, with a possible D match to TRBD2 (5 bases). This CDR3 spans 11 amino acids. V gave up 5 bases and J gave up 14 bases, with 14 bases separating them. The CDR3 nucleotides are TGTGCCAGCAGTCTGCTAGCTGCGTGGTATTTT. Translating it yields CASSLLAAWYF.